Here is one T cell receptor beta chain with its context. Under the authors' procedure: It was from reference gene primer amplification that nucleated cell counts were estimated. TCRdb's table, derived via immunoSEQ multiplex PCR, lists solely in-frame clones and lacks some. From that table come the V and J calls and clone size; the DNA was used to work out D and trimming. The table has more than 150,000 clones, approximately 90% seen once. The data belong to a study of blood T cell repertoires in COVID-19. Germline CDR1 reads MDHEN; CDR2 reads SYDVKM. Trimming shortened V by 3 bases and J by 6 bases, and 11 bases separated the two germline ends. CDR3 length: 13 amino acids.

The sequence derives from a man in his fifties with acute or convalescent COVID-19. The chain uses TRBV28 and TRBJ1-1; D gene unclear. The sequenced sample was peripheral blood. CDR3 bases: TGTGCCAGCAGTTTCGGTGAAACCCCTGAAGCTTTCTTT. Translation: CASSFGETPEAFF.